Shown below are 27 T cell receptor beta chains from a single sample sequenced in a study of blood T cell repertoires in COVID-19 (dated by TCRdb to the early 2020s). Library preparation was by the immunoSEQ multiplex PCR assay. Drawn from immuneACCESS, this table holds only the in-frame rearrangements with V and J called that TCRdb kept. Clones are partly lost; checked studies trace under half to an unresolved V gene and leave the rest unexplained. The sample includes some 66,000 clones, with approximately 91% observed a single time. The ten largest clones represent approximately 7.9% of the sample. Sequencing input: peripheral blood. The receptor set was obtained from a human donor in a cohort sampled during active COVID-19.

The V gene is TRBV5-4, the J gene TRBJ1-6, with 10 bases lining up with TRBD1. Germline loops: CDR1 SGHNT, CDR2 YYREEE (reference sequence). The CDR3 spans 13 residues. Trimming removed 4 bases from V and 9 bases from J; junction bases left unmatched: 1. CDR3 in amino acids: CASSRTGGSPLHF. The CDR3 nucleotides are TGTGCCAGCAGCCGGACAGGGGGTTCACCCCTCCACTTT.

This clone occurred a few times. The chain employs TRBV19 and TRBJ2-7; 8 bases are a match to TRBD1. V shed 3 bases and J 3 bases; nucleotides not matched to a gene: 10. Germline loops: CDR1 LNHDA, CDR2 SQIVND (reference sequence). The CDR3 is 16 residues long. The DNA of the CDR3 is TGTGCCAGTAGTATTTCGGGGCAGGGGGCTTTCTACGAGCAGTACTTC. Protein: CASSISGQGAFYEQYF.

In DNA, the CDR3 is TGCAGCGTTCTAAGGGGCCTGAATTCAGATACGCAGTATTTT. Residues: CSVLRGLNSDTQYF. The chain has TRBV29-1 and TRBJ2-3, with a tentative D call TRBD1 (5 bases). The length of the CDR3 is 14 residues. Per germline, CDR1 SQVTM and CDR2 ANQGSEA. Trimming left V 5 bases short and J 4 bases short, with 16 bases between.

This clone was seen only once. The rearrangement links TRBV27 to TRBJ1-6; D unclear. This CDR3 has 14 amino acids. V gave up 2 bases and J gave up 3 bases, with 5 bases separating them. The germline gives CDR1 MNHEY, CDR2 SMNVEV (reference sequence). The CDR3 loop reads CASSLRSYNSPLHF. CDR3 sequence (DNA): TGTGCCAGCAGTTTACGGAGCTATAATTCACCCCTCCACTTT.

The chain couples TRBV15 to TRBJ2-2, with D hard to call. CDR1 LNHNV and CDR2 YYDKDF come from the germline V gene (reference sequence). This CDR3 contains 13 residues. V dropped 0 bases and J dropped 7 bases, with 6 bases sitting between them. This CDR3 is CATSRDQVGELFF. As DNA, the CDR3 is TGTGCCACCAGCAGAGATCAGGTCGGGGAGCTGTTTTTT.

The chain has TRBV19 and TRBJ1-2; D gene uncertain. The germline V and J ends were trimmed by 4 bases and 7 bases, with 16 bases remaining between them. This CDR3 region has 14 residues. The V gene's germline CDR1 is LNHDA and CDR2 SQIVND (reference sequence). The CDR3 sequence: CASSTPEGSSGYTF. The DNA of the CDR3 is TGTGCCAGTAGTACCCCGGAGGGTTCGAGTGGCTACACCTTC. The variable domain in full, with the rest retrieved from reference TRBV19 and TRBJ1-2, is DGGITQSPKYLFRKEGQNVTLSCEQNLNHDAMYWYRQDPGQGLRLIYYSQIVNDFQKGDIAEGYSVSREKKESFPLTVTSAQKNPTAFYLCASSTPEGSSGYTFGSGTRLTVV.

This clone has a handful of counts. Here the CDR3 reads CASSQATGGRNEKLFF. The CDR3 bases are TGTGCCAGCAGCCAAGCGACAGGGGGCCGTAACGAAAAACTGTTTTTT. The gene calls are TRBV3-1 (or the pseudogene TRBV3-2) and TRBJ1-4; 10 bases map to TRBD1. Germline-derived CDR1 and CDR2 are LGHDT and YNNKEL (reference sequence). The CDR3 runs to 16 residues. Losses at the gene ends were 1 base for V and 8 bases for J; bases not matched to a gene: 7.

This clone was recorded once. The chain combines TRBV6-6 with TRBJ2-7; the match to TRBD1 covers 9 bases. Trimming removed 6 bases from V and 2 bases from J; junction bases left unmatched: 5. Per germline, CDR1 MNHNY and CDR2 SVGAGI (reference sequence). This CDR3 has 14 amino acids. The CDR3: CASRGTGTTYEQYF. CDR3 nucleotide sequence: TGTGCCAGCAGGGGGACAGGGACCACCTACGAGCAGTACTTC.

This clone was seen once. The rearrangement joins TRBV6-5 to TRBJ1-1; no reliable D call. Between the trimmed V and J ends, which lost 7 bases and 6 bases, there was a span of 15 bases. Germline CDR1 and CDR2: MNHEY and SVGAGI. The CDR3 extends over 13 amino acids. CDR3 sequence (DNA): TGTGCCAGCACCCTAGATGGGAGCGCTGAAGCTTTCTTT. This encodes CASTLDGSAEAFF.

This clone has more than one count but fewer than ten. The V call is TRBV6-5, the J call TRBJ2-5; possible D gene TRBD1, 6 bases. The V gene lost 6 bases and the J gene lost 2 bases, with 13 bases spanning the gap. CDR1 is MNHEY, CDR2 SVGAGI, per germline. The CDR3 spans 14 residues. The CDR3 coding sequence is TGTGCCAGCAGCTTTGGACAGCTTCAAGAGACCCAGTACTTC. This codes for CASSFGQLQETQYF.

The rearrangement links TRBV27 to TRBJ1-4, with D hard to call. V lost 2 bases to trimming and J lost 5 bases, with 9 bases between them. Germline V lookup: CDR1 MNHEY, CDR2 SMNVEV (reference sequence). This CDR3 has 14 amino acids. The CDR3: CASSLTTTNEKLFF. Written as DNA, the CDR3 is TGTGCCAGCAGTTTAACAACTACAAATGAAAAACTGTTTTTT.

This chain uses TRBV6-5 with TRBJ1-4; D is possibly TRBD1 (5 bases). Germline V gene lookup returns CDR1 MNHEY and CDR2 SVGAGI. The CDR3 runs 15 residues. V was shortened by 0 bases and J by 4 bases, with 9 bases between the two germline ends. CDR3 protein: CASSYSRGNNEKLFF. CDR3 nucleotides: TGTGCCAGCAGTTACTCACGGGGGAATAATGAAAAACTGTTTTTT.

J is TRBJ1-4 and V is TRBV2, with D possibly being TRBD1 (6 bases). V was trimmed by 6 bases and J by 5 bases, leaving 10 bases between them. Germline V gene lookup returns CDR1 SNHLY and CDR2 FYNNEI. The CDR3 sequence is 13 residues long. In nucleotides, the CDR3 is TGTGCCAGCAGGGACAGAGGAAATGAAAAACTGTTTTTT. As protein: CASRDRGNEKLFF.

The V and J genes are TRBV6-5 and TRBJ2-7, with 8 bases that match TRBD1. Looked up from germline, CDR1 is MNHEY and CDR2 is SVGAGI. Trimming cost V 7 bases and J 1 base; bases outside gene matches: 6. This CDR3 region has 14 residues. CDR3 residues: CASTSRTGSYEQYF. In DNA form, the CDR3 reads TGTGCCAGCACCTCCAGGACAGGGTCCTACGAGCAGTACTTC.

V gene TRBV6-5 combines with J gene TRBJ2-7; TRBD2 aligns across 7 bases. V shed 9 bases, J shed 6 bases, and the junction held 14 bases outside the gene matches. Germline CDR1 MNHEY, CDR2 SVGAGI. This CDR3 has 14 residues. CDR3 DNA: TGTGCCAGTCGTCCGGGGAGGGCCTCGGGCGAGCAGTACTTC. It encodes CASRPGRASGEQYF.

The CDR3 spells CASSPRPPDRVSYNEQFF. For the CDR3, the DNA is TGTGCCAGTAGTCCCCGCCCCCCTGACAGGGTCTCCTACAATGAGCAGTTCTTC. This sequence joins TRBV19 and TRBJ2-1, with 7 bases matching TRBD1. The CDR3 runs to 18 residues. Germline CDR1 reads LNHDA; CDR2 reads SQIVND (reference sequence). Trimming removed 5 bases from V and 0 bases from J; junction bases left unmatched: 13.

This clone was seen only a few times. This sequence joins TRBV5-6 and TRBJ2-3; TRBD2 matches at 10 bases. Trimming removed 4 bases from V and 2 bases from J; junction bases left unmatched: 13. Germline values: CDR1 SGHDT, CDR2 YYEEEE. The CDR3 consists of 18 residues. This chain's CDR3 is CASSVPQTSGTFTDTQYF. The CDR3, as DNA: TGTGCCAGCAGCGTCCCCCAAACTAGCGGGACCTTCACAGATACGCAGTATTTT. Looking up the rest from reference TRBV5-6 and TRBJ2-3 gives the full variable domain: DAGVTQSPTHLIKTRGQQVTLRCSPKSGHDTVSWYQQALGQGPQFIFQYYEEEERQRGNFPDRFSGHQFPNYSSELNVNALLLGDSALYLCASSVPQTSGTFTDTQYFGPGTRLTVL.

The J gene is TRBJ2-1, the V gene TRBV7-9; 15 positions match TRBD2. V lost 1 base and J lost 4; bases outside the gene matches: 8. CDR1 and CDR2 from the germline V gene are SEHNR and FQNEAQ (reference sequence). The CDR3 loop spans 19 amino acids. The DNA of the CDR3 is TGTGCCAGCAGCTTAGGTGGGACTAGCGGGAGGTTTGGGTACAATGAGCAGTTCTTC. It is translated as CASSLGGTSGRFGYNEQFF.

The CDR3 region has the DNA TGTGCCTGGAAGGGAGCGGGTGGGGCTTTCTTT. It is translated as CAWKGAGGAFF. The chain recombines TRBV30 with TRBJ1-1, with D unclear. Germline V gives CDR1 GTSNPN, CDR2 SVGIG (reference sequence). Trimming shortened V by 4 bases and J by 11 bases, and 14 bases separated the two germline ends. The CDR3 consists of 11 residues.

The chain carries TRBV30 and TRBJ2-2; TRBD2 matches at 8 bases. V lost 0 bases to trimming and J lost 7 bases; unmatched junction nucleotides: 1. Germline-derived CDR1 and CDR2 are GTSNPN and SVGIG (reference sequence). The length of the CDR3 is 13 residues. CDR3 amino acids: CAWSVRGGGELFF. The CDR3 region has the DNA TGTGCCTGGAGTGTACGGGGGGGCGGGGAGCTGTTTTTT.

A single count supports this clone. The chain combines TRBV5-3 with TRBJ2-1; 11 bases fit TRBD2. TRBV5-3 qualifies as an ORF whose function is uncertain. The ends lost 4 bases at V and 5 bases at J; junction bases unmatched: 8. The CDR3 is 16 residues long. CDR3 nucleotide sequence: TGTGCCAGAAGCAAATGGACTAGCGGGTTAAACAATGAGCAGTTCTTC. Amino acid sequence: CARSKWTSGLNNEQFF.

The chain employs TRBV2 and TRBJ2-5; 8 positions agree with TRBD2. J lost 1 base, V lost 8 bases, and 6 bases had no gene match. Germline lookup yields CDR1 SNHLY and CDR2 FYNNEI. The CDR3 is made up of 14 amino acids. The CDR3 reads CASSRLAIQETQYF. DNA of the CDR3: TGTGCCAGCTCGCGACTAGCGATCCAAGAGACCCAGTACTTC. The full variable domain, completed using reference TRBV2 and TRBJ2-5, is EPEVTQTPSHQVTQMGQEVILRCVPISNHLYFYWYRQILGQKVEFLVSFYNNEISEKSEIFDDQFSVERPDGSNFTLKIRSTKLEDSAMYFCASSRLAIQETQYFGPGTRLLVL.

The chain recombines TRBV5-1 with TRBJ1-6, with 7 positions matching TRBD1. There are 15 residues in the CDR3. Germline loops: CDR1 SGHRS, CDR2 YFSETQ. The trim removed 0 bases at V and 5 bases at J, leaving 2 bases unmatched. The CDR3 spells CASSLAGTDNSPLHF. The CDR3 region has the DNA TGCGCCAGCAGCTTGGCCGGGACAGATAATTCACCCCTCCACTTT.

CDR3 protein: CASSLKGLAGGHNVEEQFF. CDR3 bases: TGTGCCAGCAGCTTAAAGGGACTAGCGGGAGGGCATAATGTTGAGGAGCAGTTCTTC. The gene calls are TRBV7-6 and TRBJ2-1; the match to TRBD2 covers 16 bases. Germline V gene lookup returns CDR1 SGHVS and CDR2 FNYEAQ. This CDR3 contains 19 residues. Germline trimming cut 2 bases from V and 10 bases from J; bases unmatched to any gene: 14.

The genes are TRBV7-2 and TRBJ2-2; 9 bases align to TRBD1. The CDR3 runs 17 residues. The germline gives CDR1 SGHTA, CDR2 FQGNSA. Losses at the gene ends were 1 base for V and 1 base for J; bases not matched to a gene: 4. Here the CDR3 reads CASSLGWTGVNTGELFF. In nucleotides, the CDR3 is TGTGCCAGCAGCTTAGGGTGGACAGGGGTGAACACCGGGGAGCTGTTTTTT.

This clone was detected once. The chain combines TRBV28 with TRBJ1-4; D uncertain. The V and J ends lost 6 bases and 3 bases respectively, with 17 bases between them. Germline CDR1 reads MDHEN; CDR2 reads SYDVKM. CDR3 length: 16 residues. CDR3 amino acids: CASRPLRGYSNEKLFF. Here the CDR3 DNA reads TGTGCCAGCAGGCCACTTCGGGGTTATTCTAATGAAAAACTGTTTTTT.

The chain employs TRBV7-8 and TRBJ2-1, with 8 bases matching TRBD2. The CDR3 consists of 15 residues. V lost 5 bases, J lost 8 bases, and 11 bases stayed unmatched. Germline-derived CDR1 and CDR2 are SGHVS and FQNEAQ. CDR3 bases: TGTGCCAGCAGCCCTCGGGCGGGGGGCTTGGATGAGCAGTTCTTC. Translation: CASSPRAGGLDEQFF.